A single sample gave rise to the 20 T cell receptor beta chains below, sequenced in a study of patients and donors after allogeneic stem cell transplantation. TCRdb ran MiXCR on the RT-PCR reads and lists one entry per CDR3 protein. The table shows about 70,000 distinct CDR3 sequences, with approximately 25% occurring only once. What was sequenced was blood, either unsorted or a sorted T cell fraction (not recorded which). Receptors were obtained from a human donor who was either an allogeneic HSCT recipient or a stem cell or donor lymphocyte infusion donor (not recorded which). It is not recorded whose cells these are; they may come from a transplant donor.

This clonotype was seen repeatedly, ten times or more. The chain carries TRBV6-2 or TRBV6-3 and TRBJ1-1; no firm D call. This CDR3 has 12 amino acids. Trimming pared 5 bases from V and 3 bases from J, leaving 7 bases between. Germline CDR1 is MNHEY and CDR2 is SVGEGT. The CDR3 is CASSPQYTEAFF. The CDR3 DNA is TGTGCCAGCAGTCCACAGTACACTGAAGCTTTCTTT.

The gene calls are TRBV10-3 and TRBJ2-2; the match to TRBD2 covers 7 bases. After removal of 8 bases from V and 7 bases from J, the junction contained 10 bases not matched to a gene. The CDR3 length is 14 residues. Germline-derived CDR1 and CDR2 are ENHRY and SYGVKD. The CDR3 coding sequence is TGTGCCATCGGAAATAGCGGGCCCGGCGGGGAGCTGTTTTTT. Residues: CAIGNSGPGGELFF.

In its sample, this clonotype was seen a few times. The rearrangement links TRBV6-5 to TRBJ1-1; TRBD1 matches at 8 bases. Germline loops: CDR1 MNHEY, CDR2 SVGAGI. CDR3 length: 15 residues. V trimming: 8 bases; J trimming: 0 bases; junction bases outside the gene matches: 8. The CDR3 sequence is CASLDRGDMNTEAFF. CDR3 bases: TGTGCCAGCCTCGACAGGGGAGACATGAACACTGAAGCTTTCTTT.

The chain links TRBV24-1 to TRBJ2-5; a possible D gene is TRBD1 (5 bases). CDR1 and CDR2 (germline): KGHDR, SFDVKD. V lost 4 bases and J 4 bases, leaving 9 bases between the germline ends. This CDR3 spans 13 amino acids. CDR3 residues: CATSEARGETQYF. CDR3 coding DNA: TGTGCCACCAGTGAGGCTAGGGGAGAGACCCAGTACTTC.

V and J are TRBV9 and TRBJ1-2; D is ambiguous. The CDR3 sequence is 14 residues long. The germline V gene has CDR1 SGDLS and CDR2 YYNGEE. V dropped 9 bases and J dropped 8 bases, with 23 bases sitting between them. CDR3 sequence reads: CAIPPEAGEEGYTF. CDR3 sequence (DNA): TGTGCCATCCCCCCGGAGGCGGGCGAGGAAGGCTACACCTTC.

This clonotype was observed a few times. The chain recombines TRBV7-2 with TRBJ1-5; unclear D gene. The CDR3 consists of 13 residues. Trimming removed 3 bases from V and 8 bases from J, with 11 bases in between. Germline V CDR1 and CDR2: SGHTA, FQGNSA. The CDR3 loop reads CASSLRSVEPQHF. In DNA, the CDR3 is TGTGCCAGCAGCTTGCGGAGTGTGGAGCCCCAGCATTTT. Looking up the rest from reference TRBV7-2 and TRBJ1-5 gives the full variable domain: GAGVSQSPSNKVTEKGKDVELRCDPISGHTALYWYRQSLGQGLEFLIYFQGNSAPDKSGLPSDRFSAERTGGSVSTLTIQRTQQEDSAVYLCASSLRSVEPQHFGDGTRLSIL.

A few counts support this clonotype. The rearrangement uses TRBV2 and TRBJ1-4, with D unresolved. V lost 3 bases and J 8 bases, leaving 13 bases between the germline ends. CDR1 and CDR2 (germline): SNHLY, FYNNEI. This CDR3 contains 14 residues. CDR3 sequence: CASSEFLVGEKLFF. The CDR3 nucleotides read TGTGCCAGCAGTGAGTTCCTCGTGGGGGAAAAACTGTTTTTT.

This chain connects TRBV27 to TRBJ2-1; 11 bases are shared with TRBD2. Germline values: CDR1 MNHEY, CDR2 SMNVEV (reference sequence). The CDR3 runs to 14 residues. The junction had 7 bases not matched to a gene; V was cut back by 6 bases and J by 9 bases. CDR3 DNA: TGTGCCAGCAGAATTACCCTAGCGGGAGGTGAGCAGTTCTTC. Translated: CASRITLAGGEQFF.

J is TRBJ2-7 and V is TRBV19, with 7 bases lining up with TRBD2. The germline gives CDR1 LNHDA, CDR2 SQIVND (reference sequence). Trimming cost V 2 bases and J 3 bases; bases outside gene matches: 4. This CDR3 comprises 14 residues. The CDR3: CASSISGVFYEQYF. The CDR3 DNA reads TGTGCCAGTAGTATAAGCGGGGTTTTCTACGAGCAGTACTTC.

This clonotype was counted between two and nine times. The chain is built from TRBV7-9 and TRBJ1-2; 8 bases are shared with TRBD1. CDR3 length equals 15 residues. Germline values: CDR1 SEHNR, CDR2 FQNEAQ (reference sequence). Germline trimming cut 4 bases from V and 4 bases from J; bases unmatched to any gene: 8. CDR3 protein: CASSSTQGVFYGYTF. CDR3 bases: TGTGCCAGCAGCTCAACACAGGGGGTATTCTATGGCTACACCTTC.

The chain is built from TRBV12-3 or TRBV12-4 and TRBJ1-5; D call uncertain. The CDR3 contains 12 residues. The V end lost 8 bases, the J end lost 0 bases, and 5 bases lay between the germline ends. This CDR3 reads CASDTSNQPQHF. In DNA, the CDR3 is TGTGCCAGCGACACTAGCAATCAGCCCCAGCATTTT.

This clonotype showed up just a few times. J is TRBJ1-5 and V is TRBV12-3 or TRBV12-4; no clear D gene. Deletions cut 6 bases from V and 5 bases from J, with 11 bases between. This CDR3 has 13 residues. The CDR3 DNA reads TGTGCCAGCAGCCCATCTGGGGATCAGCCCCAGCATTTT. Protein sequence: CASSPSGDQPQHF.

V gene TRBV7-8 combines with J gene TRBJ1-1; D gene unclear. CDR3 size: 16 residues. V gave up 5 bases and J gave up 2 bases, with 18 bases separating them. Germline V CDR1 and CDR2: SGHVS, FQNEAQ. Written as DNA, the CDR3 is TGTGCCAGCAGCGCCTACAGACCCCCGCCCAACACTGAAGCTTTCTTT. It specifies CASSAYRPPPNTEAFF.

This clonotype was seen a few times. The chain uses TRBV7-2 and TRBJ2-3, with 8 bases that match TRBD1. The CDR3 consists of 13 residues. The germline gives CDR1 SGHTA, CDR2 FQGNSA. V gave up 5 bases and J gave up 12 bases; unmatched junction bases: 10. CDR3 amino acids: CASSVIDRGPQYF. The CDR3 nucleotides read TGTGCCAGCAGCGTCATCGACAGGGGCCCCCAGTATTTT.

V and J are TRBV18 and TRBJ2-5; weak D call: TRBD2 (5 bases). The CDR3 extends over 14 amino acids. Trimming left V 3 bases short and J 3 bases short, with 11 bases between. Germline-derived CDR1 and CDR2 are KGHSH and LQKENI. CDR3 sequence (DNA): TGTGCCAGCTCACCCGGGCTGGGAGAAGAGACCCAGTACTTC. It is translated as CASSPGLGEETQYF.

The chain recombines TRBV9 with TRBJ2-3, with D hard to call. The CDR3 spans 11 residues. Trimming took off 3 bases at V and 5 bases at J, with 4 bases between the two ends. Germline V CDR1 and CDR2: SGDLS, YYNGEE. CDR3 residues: CASSGGDTQYF. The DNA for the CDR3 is TGTGCCAGCAGCGGGGGAGATACGCAGTATTTT.

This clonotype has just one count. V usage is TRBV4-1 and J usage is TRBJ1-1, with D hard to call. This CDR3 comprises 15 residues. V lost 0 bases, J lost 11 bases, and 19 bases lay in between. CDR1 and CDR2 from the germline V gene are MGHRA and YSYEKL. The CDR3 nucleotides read TGCGCCAGCAGCCAAGATTTACAGCCTTACGGGGATGCTTTCTTT. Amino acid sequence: CASSQDLQPYGDAFF.

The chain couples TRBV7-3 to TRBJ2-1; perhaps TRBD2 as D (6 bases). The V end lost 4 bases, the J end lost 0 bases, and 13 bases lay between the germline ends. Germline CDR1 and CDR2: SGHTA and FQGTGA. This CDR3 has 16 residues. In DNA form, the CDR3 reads TGTGCCAGCAGCTCCCGGACTACGATCTCCTACAATGAGCAGTTCTTC. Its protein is CASSSRTTISYNEQFF.

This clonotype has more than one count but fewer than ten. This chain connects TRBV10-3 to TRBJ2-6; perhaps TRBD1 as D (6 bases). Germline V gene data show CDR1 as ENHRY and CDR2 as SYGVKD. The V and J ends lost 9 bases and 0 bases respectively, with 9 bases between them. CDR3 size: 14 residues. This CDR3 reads CAIRGSSGANVLTF. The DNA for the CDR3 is TGTGCCATTAGGGGGAGCTCTGGGGCCAACGTCCTGACTTTC.

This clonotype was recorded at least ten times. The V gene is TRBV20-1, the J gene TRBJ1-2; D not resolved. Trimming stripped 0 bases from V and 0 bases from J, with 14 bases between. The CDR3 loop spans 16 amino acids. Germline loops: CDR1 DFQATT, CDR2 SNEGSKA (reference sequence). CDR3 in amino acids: CSAREGLWIANYGYTF. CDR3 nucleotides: TGCAGTGCTAGAGAAGGTCTATGGATTGCTAACTATGGCTACACCTTC.